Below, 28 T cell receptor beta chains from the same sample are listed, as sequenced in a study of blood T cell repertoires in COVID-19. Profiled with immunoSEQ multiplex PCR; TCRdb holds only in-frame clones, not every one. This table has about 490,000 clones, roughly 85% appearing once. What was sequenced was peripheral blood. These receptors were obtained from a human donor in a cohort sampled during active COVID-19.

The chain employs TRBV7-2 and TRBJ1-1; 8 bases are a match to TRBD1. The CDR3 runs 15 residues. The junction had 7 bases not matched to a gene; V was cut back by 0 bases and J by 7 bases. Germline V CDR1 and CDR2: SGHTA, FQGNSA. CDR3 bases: TGTGCCAGCAGCTTAGCGGGACAGGCTGGTTATGAAGCTTTCTTT. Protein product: CASSLAGQAGYEAFF.

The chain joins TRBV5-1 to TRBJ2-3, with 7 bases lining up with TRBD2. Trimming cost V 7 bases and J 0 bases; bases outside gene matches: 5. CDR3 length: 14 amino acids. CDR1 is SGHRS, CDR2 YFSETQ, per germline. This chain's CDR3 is CASAGVDSTDTQYF. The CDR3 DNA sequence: TGCGCCAGCGCGGGAGTAGATAGCACAGATACGCAGTATTTT.

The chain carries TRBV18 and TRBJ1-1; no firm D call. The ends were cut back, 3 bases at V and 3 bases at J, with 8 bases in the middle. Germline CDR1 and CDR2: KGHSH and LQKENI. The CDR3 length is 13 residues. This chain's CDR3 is CASSPRQDTEAFF. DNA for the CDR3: TGTGCCAGCTCACCGCGACAAGACACTGAAGCTTTCTTT. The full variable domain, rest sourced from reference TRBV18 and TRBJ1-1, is NAGVMQNPRHLVRRRGQEARLRCSPMKGHSHVYWYRQLPEEGLKFMVYLQKENIIDESGMPKERFSAEFPKEGPSILRIQQVVRGDSAAYFCASSPRQDTEAFFGQGTRLTVV.

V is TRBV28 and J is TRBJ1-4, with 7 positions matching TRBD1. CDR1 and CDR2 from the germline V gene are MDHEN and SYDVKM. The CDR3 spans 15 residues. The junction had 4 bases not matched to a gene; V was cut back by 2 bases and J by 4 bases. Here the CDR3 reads CASSLTTGSNEKLFF. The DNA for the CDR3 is TGTGCCAGCAGTTTAACGACAGGGAGTAATGAAAAACTGTTTTTT. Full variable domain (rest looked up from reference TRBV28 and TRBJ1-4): DVKVTQSSRYLVKRTGEKVFLECVQDMDHENMFWYRQDPGLGLRLIYFSYDVKMKEKGDIPEGYSVSREKKERFSLILESASTNQTSMYLCASSLTTGSNEKLFFGSGTQLSVL.

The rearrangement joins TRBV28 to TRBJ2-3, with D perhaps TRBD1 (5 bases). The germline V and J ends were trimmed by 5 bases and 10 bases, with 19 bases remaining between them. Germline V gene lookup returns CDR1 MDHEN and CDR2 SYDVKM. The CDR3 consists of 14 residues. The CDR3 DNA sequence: TGTGCCAGCAGTCTTACTCCCGACAGTTATGCGCAGTATTTT. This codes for CASSLTPDSYAQYF.

Here the CDR3 reads CASSDQLANGDTQYF. CDR3 bases: TGCGCCAGCAGTGACCAGCTAGCGAATGGCGATACGCAGTATTTT. The genes are TRBV10-2 and TRBJ2-3; a possible D gene is TRBD2 (6 bases). Trimming cost V 3 bases and J 6 bases, with 16 bases left between them. CDR3 length: 15 amino acids. Germline V gives CDR1 WSHSY, CDR2 SAAADI.

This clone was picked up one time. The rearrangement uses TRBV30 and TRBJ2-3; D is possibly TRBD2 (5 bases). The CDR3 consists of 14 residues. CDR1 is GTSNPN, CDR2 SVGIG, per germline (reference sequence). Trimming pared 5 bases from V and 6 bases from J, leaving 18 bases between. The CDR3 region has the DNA TGTGCCTGGGGACCGTTGAGACGGACTGATACGCAGTATTTT. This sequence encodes CAWGPLRRTDTQYF.

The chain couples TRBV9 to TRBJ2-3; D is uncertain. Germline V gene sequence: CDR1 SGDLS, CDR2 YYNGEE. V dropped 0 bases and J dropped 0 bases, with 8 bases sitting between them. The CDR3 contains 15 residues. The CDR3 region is CASSVDPTSTDTQYF. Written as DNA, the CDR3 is TGTGCCAGCAGCGTAGACCCTACTAGCACAGATACGCAGTATTTT.

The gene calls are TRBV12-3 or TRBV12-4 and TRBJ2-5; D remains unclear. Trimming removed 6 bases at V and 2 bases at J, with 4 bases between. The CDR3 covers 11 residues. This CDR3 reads CASRIQETQYF. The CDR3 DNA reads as TGTGCCAGCAGAATACAAGAGACCCAGTACTTC.

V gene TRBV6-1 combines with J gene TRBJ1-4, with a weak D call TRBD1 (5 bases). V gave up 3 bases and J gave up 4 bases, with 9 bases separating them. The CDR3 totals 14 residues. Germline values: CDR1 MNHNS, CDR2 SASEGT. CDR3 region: CASSDGGFNEKLFF. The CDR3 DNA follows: TGTGCCAGCAGTGATGGGGGGTTTAATGAAAAACTGTTTTTT.

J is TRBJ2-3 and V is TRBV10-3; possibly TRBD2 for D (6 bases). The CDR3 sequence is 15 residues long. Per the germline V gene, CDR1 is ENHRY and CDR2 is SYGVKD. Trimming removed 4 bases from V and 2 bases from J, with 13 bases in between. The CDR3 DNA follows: TGTGCCATCAGTGGCCCGGGACTCCCCACAGATACGCAGTATTTT. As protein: CAISGPGLPTDTQYF.

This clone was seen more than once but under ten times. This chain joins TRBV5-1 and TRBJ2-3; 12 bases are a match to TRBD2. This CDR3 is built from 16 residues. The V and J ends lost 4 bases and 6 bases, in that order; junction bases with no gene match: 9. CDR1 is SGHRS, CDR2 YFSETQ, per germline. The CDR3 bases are TGCGCCAGCAGCCCCGGACTAGCGGGATTTCGGGATACGCAGTATTTT. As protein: CASSPGLAGFRDTQYF.

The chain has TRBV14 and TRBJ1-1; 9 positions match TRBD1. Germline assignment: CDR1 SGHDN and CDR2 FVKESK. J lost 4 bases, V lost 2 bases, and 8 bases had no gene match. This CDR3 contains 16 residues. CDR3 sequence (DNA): TGTGCCAGCAGCCAAAGGGGGACAGGGAAGCTCACTGAAGCTTTCTTT. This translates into CASSQRGTGKLTEAFF. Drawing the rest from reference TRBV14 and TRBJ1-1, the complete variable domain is EAGVTQFPSHSVIEKGQTVTLRCDPISGHDNLYWYRRVMGKEIKFLLHFVKESKQDESGMPNNRFLAERTGGTYSTLKVQPAELEDSGVYFCASSQRGTGKLTEAFFGQGTRLTVV.

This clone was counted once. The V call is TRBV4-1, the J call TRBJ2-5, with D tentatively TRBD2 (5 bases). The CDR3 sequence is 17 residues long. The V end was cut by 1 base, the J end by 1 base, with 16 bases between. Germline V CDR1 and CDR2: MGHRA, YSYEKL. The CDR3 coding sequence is TGCGCCAGCAGCCAAGGCAGACTATATCTTCTCCAAGAGACCCAGTACTTC. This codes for CASSQGRLYLLQETQYF.

The CDR3 loop reads CASSPGQTSSGANVLTF. The CDR3 DNA follows: TGTGCCAGCTCCCCGGGACAGACTTCCTCTGGGGCCAACGTCCTGACTTTC. This chain links TRBV18 with TRBJ2-6, with 7 bases lining up with TRBD1. After removal of 6 bases from V and 0 bases from J, the junction contained 8 bases not matched to a gene. The length of the CDR3 is 17 residues. Looked up from germline, CDR1 is KGHSH and CDR2 is LQKENI.

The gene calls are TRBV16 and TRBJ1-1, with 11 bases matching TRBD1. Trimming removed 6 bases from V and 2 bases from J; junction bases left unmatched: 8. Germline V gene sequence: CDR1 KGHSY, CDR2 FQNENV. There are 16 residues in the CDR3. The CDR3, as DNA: TGTGCCAGCAGTCCAGGACAGGGGGCGGTCAACACTGAAGCTTTCTTT. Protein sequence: CASSPGQGAVNTEAFF.

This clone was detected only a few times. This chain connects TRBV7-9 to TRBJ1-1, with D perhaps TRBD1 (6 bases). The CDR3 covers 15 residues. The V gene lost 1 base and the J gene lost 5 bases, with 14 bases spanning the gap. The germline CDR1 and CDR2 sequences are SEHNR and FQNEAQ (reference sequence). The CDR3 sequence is CASSLGIPGVTEAFF. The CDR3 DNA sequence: TGTGCCAGCAGCTTAGGTATACCAGGGGTTACTGAAGCTTTCTTT. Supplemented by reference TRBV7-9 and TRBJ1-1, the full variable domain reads DTGVSQNPRHKITKRGQNVTFRCDPISEHNRLYWYRQTLGQGPEFLTYFQNEAQLEKSRLLSDRFSAERPKGSFSTLEIQRTEQGDSAMYLCASSLGIPGVTEAFFGQGTRLTVV.

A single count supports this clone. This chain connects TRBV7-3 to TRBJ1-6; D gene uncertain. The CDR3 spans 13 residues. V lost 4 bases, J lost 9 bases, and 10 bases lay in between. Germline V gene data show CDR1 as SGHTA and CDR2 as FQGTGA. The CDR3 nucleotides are TGTGCCAGCAGCTCAGAGCGGAGTTCACCCCTCCACTTT. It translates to CASSSERSSPLHF.

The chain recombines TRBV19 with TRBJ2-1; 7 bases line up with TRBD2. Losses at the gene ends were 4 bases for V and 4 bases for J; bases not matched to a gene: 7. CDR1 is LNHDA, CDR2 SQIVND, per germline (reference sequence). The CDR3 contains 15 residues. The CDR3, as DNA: TGTGCCAGTAGTAGGTGGGGGAGGGCTTACAATGAGCAGTTCTTC. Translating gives CASSRWGRAYNEQFF.

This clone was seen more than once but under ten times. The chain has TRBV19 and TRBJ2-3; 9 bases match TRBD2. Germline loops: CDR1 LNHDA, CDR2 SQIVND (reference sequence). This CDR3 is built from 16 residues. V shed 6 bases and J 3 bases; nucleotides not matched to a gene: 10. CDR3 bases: TGTGCCAGTAGGACGGGACTAGCCTCAGGGACAGATACGCAGTATTTT. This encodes CASRTGLASGTDTQYF.

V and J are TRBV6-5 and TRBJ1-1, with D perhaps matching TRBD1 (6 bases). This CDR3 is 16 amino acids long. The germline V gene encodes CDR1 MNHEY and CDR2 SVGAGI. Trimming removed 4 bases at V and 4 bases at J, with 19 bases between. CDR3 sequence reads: CASSSPTGTWSTEAFF. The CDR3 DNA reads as TGTGCCAGCAGTTCCCCCACAGGGACATGGAGCACTGAAGCTTTCTTT.

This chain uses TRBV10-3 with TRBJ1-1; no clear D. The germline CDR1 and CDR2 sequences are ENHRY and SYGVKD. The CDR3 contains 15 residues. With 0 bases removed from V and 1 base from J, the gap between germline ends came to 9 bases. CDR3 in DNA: TGTGCCATCAGTGAGTCATTCACACGGAACACTGAAGCTTTCTTT. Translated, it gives CAISESFTRNTEAFF.

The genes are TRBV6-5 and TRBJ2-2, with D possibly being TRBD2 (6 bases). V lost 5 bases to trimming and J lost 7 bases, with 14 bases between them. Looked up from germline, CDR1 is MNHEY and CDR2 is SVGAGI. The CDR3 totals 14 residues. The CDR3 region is CASSPPGGNGELFF. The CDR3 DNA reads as TGTGCCAGCAGTCCTCCGGGCGGGAACGGGGAGCTGTTTTTT.

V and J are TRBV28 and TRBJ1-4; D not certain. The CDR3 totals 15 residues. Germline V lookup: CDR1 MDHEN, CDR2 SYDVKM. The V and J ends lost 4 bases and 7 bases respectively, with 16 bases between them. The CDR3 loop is CASSSSTGGPEKLFF. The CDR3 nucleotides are TGTGCCAGCAGTTCATCGACGGGAGGACCTGAAAAACTGTTTTTT.

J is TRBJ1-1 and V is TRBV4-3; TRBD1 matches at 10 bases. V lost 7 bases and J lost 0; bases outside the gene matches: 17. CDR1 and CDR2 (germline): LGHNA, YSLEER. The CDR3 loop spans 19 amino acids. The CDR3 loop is CASNDRPTGGGTMNTEAFF. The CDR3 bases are TGCGCCAGCAACGATAGGCCGACAGGGGGCGGCACAATGAACACTGAAGCTTTCTTT.

The CDR3 nucleotides are TGTGCCATCAGTGAGGGCAGGGCGGCTGAAGCTTTCTTT. It specifies CAISEGRAAEAFF. V is TRBV10-3 and J is TRBJ1-1, with D maybe TRBD1 (5 bases). Germline assignment: CDR1 ENHRY and CDR2 SYGVKD. Between the trimmed V and J ends, which lost 2 bases and 6 bases, there was a span of 10 bases. The CDR3 sequence is 13 residues long.

The CDR3 bases are TGCGCCAGCAGCCTTCCTCGGGACAGGGGAGAGTATACCGGGGAGCTGTTTTTT. Translated: CASSLPRDRGEYTGELFF. The V call is TRBV4-1, the J call TRBJ2-2, with TRBD1 matching 10 bases. The V segment lost 4 bases and the J segment 5 bases; nucleotides outside the gene matches: 13. CDR3 length equals 18 residues. Germline V gene lookup returns CDR1 MGHRA and CDR2 YSYEKL.

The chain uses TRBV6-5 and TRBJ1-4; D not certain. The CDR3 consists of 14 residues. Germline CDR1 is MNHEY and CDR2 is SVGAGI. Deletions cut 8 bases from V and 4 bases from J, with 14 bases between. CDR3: CASGERTFNEKLFF. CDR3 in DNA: TGTGCCAGCGGGGAGCGAACCTTTAATGAAAAACTGTTTTTT.